A selection of T cell receptor beta chains follows, all from one sample in a study of PD-1 blockade in classical Hodgkin lymphoma. The protocol was immunoSEQ multiplex PCR, while the TCRdb copy is restricted to in-frame clones and leaves out a portion. The data show about 30,000 clones, roughly nine tenths seen once. Sequenced: peripheral blood mononuclear cells (PBMCs). The origin of the receptors is a human donor with classical Hodgkin lymphoma. Both conserved end residues are part of each CDR3. Size tells how often a clone was seen (once, few, many) or the class of an expanded clone, and some rows leave it out.

len: 13; abundance: once; v_gene: TRBV28; j_gene: TRBJ2-7; CDR3aa: CASGYTAPYEQYF
len: 14; abundance: .; v_gene: TRBV19; j_gene: TRBJ2-7; CDR3aa: CASSISGEPYEQYF
len: 16; abundance: .; v_gene: TRBV7-9; j_gene: TRBJ2-1; CDR3aa: CASSPTTGTRYNEQFF
len: 14; abundance: .; v_gene: TRBV18; j_gene: TRBJ1-2; CDR3aa: CASSPGQAPNGYTF
len: 13; abundance: .; v_gene: TRBV19; j_gene: TRBJ1-1; CDR3aa: CASSRDRVKEAFF
len: 14; abundance: .; v_gene: TRBV5-1; j_gene: TRBJ1-2; CDR3aa: CASSRQGDQRGYTF
len: 15; abundance: once; v_gene: TRBV14; j_gene: TRBJ1-1; CDR3aa: CASSPLGSGGTEAFF
len: 16; abundance: .; v_gene: TRBV7-9; j_gene: TRBJ2-3; CDR3aa: CASSFTTGGSTDTQYF
len: 15; abundance: .; v_gene: TRBV7-7; j_gene: TRBJ2-3; CDR3aa: CASSLDAGPADTQYF
len: 15; abundance: .; v_gene: TRBV6-1; j_gene: TRBJ2-7; CDR3aa: CASSEASERSYEQYF
len: 15; abundance: once; v_gene: TRBV4-3; j_gene: TRBJ2-1; CDR3aa: CASSQERQIYNEQFF
len: 13; abundance: .; v_gene: TRBV5-4; j_gene: TRBJ2-1; CDR3aa: CATRDSGRNEQFF
len: 14; abundance: .; v_gene: TRBV28; j_gene: TRBJ2-1; CDR3aa: CASSLRGPGGEQFF
len: 17; abundance: .; v_gene: TRBV30; j_gene: TRBJ2-6; CDR3aa: CAWSVTGRSSGANVLTF
len: 16; abundance: .; v_gene: TRBV11-2; j_gene: TRBJ2-7; CDR3aa: CASSLAMVAGSYEQYF
len: 16; abundance: once; v_gene: TRBV4-2; j_gene: TRBJ2-2; CDR3aa: CASSQGGGTYTGELFF
len: 14; abundance: .; v_gene: TRBV9; j_gene: TRBJ2-7; CDR3aa: CASSPTTISGEQYF
len: 14; abundance: .; v_gene: TRBV10-3; j_gene: TRBJ2-1; CDR3aa: CAISESWRVDEQFF